Below, 20 T cell receptor beta chains from the same sample are listed, as sequenced in a study of blood T cell repertoires in COVID-19. Measured with immunoSEQ multiplex PCR; TCRdb has only the in-frame clones, and not every one. The sample yields some 170,000 clones, roughly 87% seen once. The sample comprised PBMCs or T cells enriched from blood (not recorded which). These TCRs come from a human donor with acute COVID-19. The donor label of this sample is uncertain.

Worth noting for this clone: This specimen includes other DNA sequences encoding the same CDR3. The chain carries TRBV12-5 and TRBJ2-5; D is perhaps TRBD1 (6 bases). CDR1 is LGHNT, CDR2 FRNRAP, per germline. This CDR3 contains 13 residues. V lost 1 base and J 4 bases, leaving 7 bases between the germline ends. The CDR3 loop reads CASGLGGGETQYF. The CDR3 region has the DNA TGTGCTAGTGGTTTGGGAGGGGGAGAGACCCAGTACTTC.

This sequence joins TRBV7-9 and TRBJ1-1, with 8 nucleotides matching TRBD1. V shed 5 bases, J shed 0 bases, and the junction held 8 bases outside the gene matches. The CDR3 totals 16 residues. Germline V gene lookup returns CDR1 SEHNR and CDR2 FQNEAQ (reference sequence). The CDR3 here is CASSARTGFMNTEAFF. The CDR3 DNA reads as TGTGCCAGCAGCGCGAGGACAGGGTTCATGAACACTGAAGCTTTCTTT.

This clone was seen only a few times. The chain couples TRBV27 to TRBJ1-2; TRBD1 matches at 7 bases. This CDR3 is built from 14 residues. The J segment lost 3 bases and the V segment lost 5 bases, leaving 6 bases of the junction unmatched. Germline loops: CDR1 MNHEY, CDR2 SMNVEV (reference sequence). The CDR3 loop is CASSPGTDHYGYTF. The CDR3 DNA sequence: TGTGCCAGCAGTCCCGGGACAGATCACTATGGCTACACCTTC.

The chain uses TRBV4-1 and TRBJ1-2, with D uncertain. Germline values: CDR1 MGHRA, CDR2 YSYEKL. Trimming cost V 3 bases and J 8 bases, with 22 bases left between them. The CDR3 loop spans 16 amino acids. The DNA for the CDR3 is TGCGCCAGCAGCCATCTCGGGGTGAGAAGGGTTGAAGGCTACACCTTC. Translating gives CASSHLGVRRVEGYTF.

V gene TRBV15 combines with J gene TRBJ1-1; 9 bases agree with TRBD1. This CDR3 is 14 amino acids long. Trimming removed 0 bases from V and 11 bases from J; junction bases left unmatched: 7. The germline V gene encodes CDR1 LNHNV and CDR2 YYDKDF (reference sequence). CDR3 sequence (DNA): TGTGCCACCAGCAGAGATCGCCGGGACAGGGTGGCTTTCTTT. Translating gives CATSRDRRDRVAFF. The variable domain in full, completed from reference TRBV15 and TRBJ1-1, reads DAMVIQNPRYQVTQFGKPVTLSCSQTLNHNVMYWYQQKSSQAPKLLFHYYDKDFNNEADTPDNFQSRRPNTSFCFLDIRSPGLGDTAMYLCATSRDRRDRVAFFGQGTRLTVV.

V and J are TRBV19 and TRBJ2-7; D may be TRBD2 (6 bases). Germline V lookup: CDR1 LNHDA, CDR2 SQIVND (reference sequence). The V gene lost 7 bases and the J gene lost 5 bases, with 30 bases spanning the gap. The CDR3 totals 18 residues. The CDR3 here is CASTTREDIPSPCDEQYF. The CDR3 DNA is TGTGCCAGTACCACCAGGGAGGACATCCCCTCCCCTTGTGACGAGCAGTACTTC.

The chain carries TRBV18 and TRBJ1-1; D unresolved. The germline V and J ends were trimmed by 3 bases and 7 bases, with 9 bases remaining between them. The CDR3 is 12 amino acids. Looked up from germline, CDR1 is KGHSH and CDR2 is LQKENI. As DNA, the CDR3 is TGTGCCAGCTCACCTTTACATGGTGAAGCTTTCTTT. The encoded protein is CASSPLHGEAFF.

V is TRBV5-4 and J is TRBJ1-6, with TRBD1 identical over 7 bases. J was trimmed by 7 bases and V by 4 bases; bases with no gene match: 8. The CDR3 runs to 15 residues. Germline V CDR1 and CDR2: SGHNT, YYREEE (reference sequence). CDR3 sequence: CASSPTQGVNSPLHF. In nucleotides, the CDR3 is TGTGCCAGCAGCCCAACCCAGGGGGTAAATTCACCCCTCCACTTT.

V usage is TRBV5-6 and J usage is TRBJ2-5; TRBD1 is a possible D gene (5 bases). Germline lookup yields CDR1 SGHDT and CDR2 YYEEEE. Trimming took off 1 base at V and 2 bases at J, with 12 bases between the two ends. The CDR3 has 15 residues. The CDR3 protein is CASSLTLTGQETQYF. Written as DNA, the CDR3 is TGTGCCAGCAGCTTGACCCTAACAGGACAAGAGACCCAGTACTTC.

The chain links TRBV10-3 to TRBJ2-3, with no clear D. Trimming removed 3 bases at V and 0 bases at J, with 7 bases between. CDR1 is ENHRY, CDR2 SYGVKD, per germline. The CDR3 is 14 residues long. For the CDR3, the DNA is TGTGCCATCAGTGAAATCACTAGCACAGATACGCAGTATTTT. Amino acid sequence: CAISEITSTDTQYF.

The CDR3 sequence is CASRPTFSGGAFEQFF. In nucleotides, the CDR3 is TGTGCCAGCAGGCCCACCTTTAGCGGGGGGGCCTTTGAGCAGTTCTTC. The gene calls are TRBV13 and TRBJ2-1; 11 bases fit TRBD2. V lost 6 bases to trimming and J lost 9 bases; unmatched junction nucleotides: 13. CDR1 and CDR2 (germline): PRHDT, FYEKMQ (reference sequence). The CDR3 runs to 16 residues. The full variable domain, its missing parts supplied by reference TRBV13 and TRBJ2-1, is AAGVIQSPRHLIKEKRETATLKCYPIPRHDTVYWYQQGPGQDPQFLISFYEKMQSDKGSIPDRFSAQQFSDYHSELNMSSLELGDSALYFCASRPTFSGGAFEQFFGPGTRLTVL.

CDR3: CASSLDTDSTEAFF. CDR3 bases: TGTGCCAGCAGCTTAGACACCGACAGCACTGAAGCTTTCTTT. This chain uses TRBV11-2 with TRBJ1-1; possibly TRBD1 for D (5 bases). Germline V CDR1 and CDR2: SGHAT, FQNNGV. CDR3 length: 14 amino acids. V was pared by 0 bases and J by 4 bases, with 9 bases between.

The chain has TRBV29-1 and TRBJ2-3, with 10 nucleotides matching TRBD2. The germline V gene encodes CDR1 SQVTM and CDR2 ANQGSEA. The junction had 2 bases not matched to a gene; V was cut back by 4 bases and J by 4 bases. The CDR3 is 13 residues long. The CDR3 reads CSVGAGGPDTQYF. CDR3 DNA: TGCAGCGTTGGAGCGGGGGGGCCAGATACGCAGTATTTT.

This clone was found once. The chain recombines TRBV11-2 with TRBJ1-5; no clear D. The CDR3 is 13 residues long. Germline lookup yields CDR1 SGHAT and CDR2 FQNNGV. V dropped 0 bases and J dropped 7 bases, with 7 bases sitting between them. The CDR3 region is CASSLEGRQPQHF. The CDR3 region has the DNA TGTGCCAGCAGCTTAGAGGGGAGGCAGCCCCAGCATTTT.

There are a few counts of this clone. Here the CDR3 DNA reads TGTGCCAGCAGCCCTAGCCACAGCACAGATACGCAGTATTTT. This codes for CASSPSHSTDTQYF. The chain combines TRBV7-2 with TRBJ2-3; possibly TRBD2 for D (5 bases). The CDR3 loop spans 14 amino acids. The ends were cut back, 5 bases at V and 0 bases at J, with 9 bases in the middle. Germline V lookup: CDR1 SGHTA, CDR2 FQGNSA.

The rearrangement links TRBV11-2 to TRBJ2-7; TRBD1 matches at 7 bases. CDR1 is SGHAT, CDR2 FQNNGV, per germline. With 5 bases clipped from V and 4 bases from J, the junction kept 8 bases outside the gene matches. The CDR3 is made up of 14 amino acids. CDR3 sequence reads: CASSPGTAVYEQYF. CDR3 coding DNA: TGTGCCAGCAGCCCGGGGACAGCTGTATACGAGCAGTACTTC.

V gene TRBV5-1 combines with J gene TRBJ2-5, with TRBD2 matching over 10 bases. The trim removed 0 bases at V and 0 bases at J, leaving 2 bases unmatched. The germline CDR1 and CDR2 sequences are SGHRS and YFSETQ. This CDR3 region has 16 residues. The CDR3, as DNA: TGCGCCAGCAGCTTGGGAGCGGGGGGGCACCAAGAGACCCAGTACTTC. It codes for CASSLGAGGHQETQYF.

The rearrangement uses TRBV13 and TRBJ1-1; 9 bases align to TRBD1. The length of the CDR3 is 18 residues. CDR1 and CDR2 from the germline V gene are PRHDT and FYEKMQ (reference sequence). J lost 1 base, V lost 4 bases, and 13 bases had no gene match. The DNA of the CDR3 is TGTGCCAGCAGCTCCCGACAGGGGGTCTTAACTTCGAACACTGAAGCTTTCTTT. Amino acids: CASSSRQGVLTSNTEAFF. The full variable domain, its missing parts supplied by reference TRBV13 and TRBJ1-1, is AAGVIQSPRHLIKEKRETATLKCYPIPRHDTVYWYQQGPGQDPQFLISFYEKMQSDKGSIPDRFSAQQFSDYHSELNMSSLELGDSALYFCASSSRQGVLTSNTEAFFGQGTRLTVV.

This chain uses TRBV7-2 with TRBJ2-3; no firm D call. Trimming removed 6 bases from V and 3 bases from J, with 16 bases in between. This CDR3 spans 15 amino acids. The germline V gene encodes CDR1 SGHTA and CDR2 FQGNSA. The CDR3 loop reads CASRFRRAQTDTQYF. CDR3 DNA sequence: TGTGCCAGCAGGTTTCGGAGAGCCCAAACAGATACGCAGTATTTT.

The chain uses TRBV6-5 and TRBJ2-7; D is unresolved. Germline values: CDR1 MNHEY, CDR2 SVGAGI. There are 14 residues in the CDR3. Trimming pared 0 bases from V and 5 bases from J, leaving 11 bases between. CDR3 DNA sequence: TGTGCCAGCAGTTACTCTTCCAGATACCACGAGCAGTACTTC. Its protein product is CASSYSSRYHEQYF.